The 22 T cell receptor beta chains presented below share a single source sample, sequenced in a study of shared T cell receptors in the human thymus. Data came from immunoSEQ multiplex PCR; TCRdb stores just in-frame clones and leaves some out. The sample lists hundreds of thousands of clones; approximately 83% were seen once. The same data also went into a second study, on human thymus T cells.

Sequencing was carried out using thymocytes. The receptors were sampled from a girl under three years old with a congenital heart defect.

This chain joins TRBV7-2 and TRBJ1-1; 8 bases fit TRBD1. Germline V gene data show CDR1 as SGHTA and CDR2 as FQGNSA. This CDR3 has 17 amino acids. Trimming removed 1 base from V and 4 bases from J; junction bases left unmatched: 11. CDR3 nucleotides: TGTGCCAGCAGCTTAGAGACAGGGGTATGTGCGAGCACTGAAGCTTTCTTT. It specifies CASSLETGVCASTEAFF.

The rearrangement joins TRBV5-1 to TRBJ2-5; D perhaps matches TRBD1 (5 bases). With the DNA end fitting TRBJ2-7 better, the J assignment may be wrong. Per the germline V gene, CDR1 is SGHRS and CDR2 is YFSETQ. This CDR3 is built from 12 residues. CDR3 sequence: CASSFTGLEQYF. As DNA, the CDR3 is TGCGCCAGCAGCTTCACAGGTCTCGAGCAGTACTTC.

This chain connects TRBV20-1 to TRBJ1-1; unclear D gene. The germline gives CDR1 DFQATT, CDR2 SNEGSKA (reference sequence). The germline V and J ends were trimmed by 6 bases and 3 bases, with 8 bases remaining between them. This CDR3 contains 11 residues. The CDR3 is CSAPTHTEAFF. The CDR3 DNA is TGCAGTGCCCCCACTCACACTGAAGCTTTCTTT.

Points on this clone: This sample includes further DNA sequences coding for the same CDR3. This chain connects TRBV27 to TRBJ1-5; D call uncertain. The germline V and J ends were trimmed by 3 bases and 3 bases, with 9 bases remaining between them. CDR1 is MNHEY, CDR2 SMNVEV, per germline (reference sequence). This CDR3 is 14 amino acids long. The CDR3 nucleotides are TGTGCCAGCAGTTTTCGGTTTCCCAATCAGCCCCAGCATTTT. Its translation is CASSFRFPNQPQHF.

The chain recombines TRBV19 with TRBJ2-1; 8 bases fit TRBD1. This CDR3 region has 13 residues. With 7 bases clipped from V and 5 bases from J, the junction kept 4 bases outside the gene matches. Germline values: CDR1 LNHDA, CDR2 SQIVND (reference sequence). CDR3 residues: CASIGTGDNEQFF. The CDR3 DNA reads TGTGCCAGTATAGGGACAGGTGACAATGAGCAGTTCTTC.

This chain links TRBV11-2 with TRBJ2-7; TRBD2 aligns across 13 bases. Per the germline V gene, CDR1 is SGHAT and CDR2 is FQNNGV. V trimming: 3 bases; J trimming: 5 bases; junction bases outside the gene matches: 7. This CDR3 is built from 16 residues. The CDR3 DNA reads as TGTGCCAGCAGCTTCCGGGGGACTAGCGGGGCCCACGAGCAGTACTTC. Residues: CASSFRGTSGAHEQYF. Variable domain in full (rest from reference TRBV11-2 and TRBJ2-7): EAGVAQSPRYKIIEKRQSVAFWCNPISGHATLYWYQQILGQGPKLLIQFQNNGVVDDSQLPKDRFSAERLKGVDSTLKIQPAKLEDSAVYLCASSFRGTSGAHEQYFGPGTRLTVT.

J is TRBJ1-2 and V is TRBV28; 8 positions match TRBD1. Trimming at V came to 1 base and at J to 5 bases, leaving 9 bases not matched to a gene. The CDR3 totals 16 residues. CDR1 is MDHEN and CDR2 is SYDVKM in the germline V gene. CDR3 in DNA: TGTGCCAGCAGTTTATCCGGGTCAGGGGGCCGGTATGGCTACACCTTC. This sequence encodes CASSLSGSGGRYGYTF.

The chain couples TRBV7-6 to TRBJ2-2; 7 bases align to TRBD1. V gave up 2 bases and J gave up 5 bases; unmatched junction bases: 8. The length of the CDR3 is 16 residues. CDR1 is SGHVS and CDR2 is FNYEAQ in the germline V gene. CDR3 region: CASSLLRGLLTGELFF. The CDR3 DNA reads as TGTGCCAGCAGCTTATTAAGGGGGCTTTTGACCGGGGAGCTGTTTTTT.

This chain connects TRBV4-1 to TRBJ2-2; 14 bases match TRBD2. J gave up 0 bases and V 4 bases, and 10 bases lay outside the gene matches. The CDR3 totals 20 residues. CDR1 is MGHRA and CDR2 is YSYEKL in the germline V gene. The chain's CDR3 is CASSLVGTSGGLANTGELFF. In DNA, the CDR3 is TGCGCCAGCAGCCTCGTCGGGACTAGCGGGGGCCTAGCGAACACCGGGGAGCTGTTTTTT.

This chain uses TRBV19 with TRBJ2-2, with TRBD2 matching over 14 bases. The trim removed 6 bases at V and 7 bases at J, leaving 4 bases unmatched. This CDR3 comprises 15 residues. From germline, CDR1 is LNHDA and CDR2 SQIVND (reference sequence). The CDR3 nucleotides read TGTGCCAGTAGACTGACTAGCGGGGGGGACGGGGAGCTGTTTTTT. Its translation: CASRLTSGGDGELFF.

The chain is built from TRBV18 and TRBJ1-6; weak D call: TRBD1 (5 bases). The CDR3 contains 13 residues. V gave up 4 bases and J gave up 14 bases, with 15 bases separating them. Germline V gene lookup returns CDR1 KGHSH and CDR2 LQKENI. The chain's CDR3 is CASSLRGRRALHF. The CDR3, as DNA: TGTGCCAGCTCACTTCGGGGGAGAAGAGCCCTCCACTTT.

This clone occurred once. CDR3 amino acids: CAISESRQRARETQYF. CDR3 bases: TGTGCCATCAGTGAGTCGAGGCAGAGGGCTCGAGAGACCCAGTACTTC. V gene TRBV10-3 combines with J gene TRBJ2-5; TRBD2 is a possible D gene (5 bases). V lost 0 bases to trimming and J lost 4 bases, with 15 bases between them. The CDR3 consists of 16 residues. Germline values: CDR1 ENHRY, CDR2 SYGVKD.

The chain uses TRBV7-9 and TRBJ2-7; TRBD2 aligns across 8 bases. Germline trimming cut 10 bases from V and 1 base from J; bases unmatched to any gene: 12. Germline V gives CDR1 SEHNR, CDR2 FQNEAQ (reference sequence). CDR3 length equals 15 residues. CDR3 DNA: TGTGCCACCGTCGGGGGGGCGCCTGGGTCCTACGAGCAGTACTTC. Translating gives CATVGGAPGSYEQYF.

This chain links TRBV28 with TRBJ1-2, with 12 positions matching TRBD1. Germline CDR1 and CDR2: MDHEN and SYDVKM. The CDR3 is made up of 18 amino acids. Unmatched junction bases numbered 16, after V lost 4 bases and J lost 7 bases. The CDR3 DNA is TGTGCCAGCAGTTACCATTCCCGGTGGGACAGGGGGCCATGTGGCTACACCTTC. Translating gives CASSYHSRWDRGPCGYTF.

The CDR3 coding sequence is TGTGCCAGCAGTCCCCGTGCCCTCCACAGGGAGAGCTACACCTTC. Translation gives CASSPRALHRESYTF. The chain carries TRBV6-6 and TRBJ1-2; possible D gene TRBD1, 6 bases. This CDR3 has 15 amino acids. Germline V lookup: CDR1 MNHNY, CDR2 SVGAGI (reference sequence). Deletions cut 5 bases from V and 9 bases from J, with 22 bases between.

This chain links TRBV4-1 with TRBJ2-3; 9 bases are shared with TRBD2. The CDR3 has 22 residues. In germline, CDR1 is MGHRA, CDR2 YSYEKL. V gave up 1 base and J gave up 2 bases; unmatched junction bases: 22. CDR3 in DNA: TGCGCCAGCAGCCAAGTAATCTCACGAGCGGGGGGCCCCCGAATCTCCACAGATACGCAGTATTTT. This translates into CASSQVISRAGGPRISTDTQYF.

The table lists this clone with a count of one. The V call is TRBV6-6, the J call TRBJ1-1, with D tentatively TRBD1 (5 bases). This CDR3 is built from 14 residues. CDR1 MNHNY and CDR2 SVGAGI come from the germline V gene (reference sequence). V was trimmed by 2 bases and J by 0 bases, leaving 7 bases between them. The CDR3 is CASSYDSVNTEAFF. The CDR3 region has the DNA TGTGCCAGCAGTTACGACAGTGTGAACACTGAAGCTTTCTTT.

The genes are TRBV5-1 and TRBJ2-5, with 7 bases matching TRBD1. This CDR3 has 12 residues. V gave up 3 bases and J gave up 5 bases; unmatched junction bases: 1. Germline loops: CDR1 SGHRS, CDR2 YFSETQ. The CDR3 loop reads CASSSDRETQYF. The CDR3 nucleotides are TGCGCCAGCAGCTCGGACAGGGAGACCCAGTACTTC.

The chain uses TRBV9 and TRBJ2-7, with 8 bases aligning to TRBD2. The germline CDR1 and CDR2 sequences are SGDLS and YYNGEE. The CDR3 totals 14 residues. J was trimmed by 6 bases and V by 6 bases; bases with no gene match: 11. CDR3 nucleotide sequence: TGTGCCAGCACCGGGGGGGCAGGATCGGGCGAGCAGTACTTC. It translates to CASTGGAGSGEQYF. Full variable domain (outside the CDR3, taken from reference TRBV9 and TRBJ2-7): DSGVTQTPKHLITATGQRVTLRCSPRSGDLSVYWYQQSLDQGLQFLIQYYNGEERAKGNILERFSAQQFPDLHSELNLSSLELGDSALYFCASTGGAGSGEQYFGPGTRLTVT.

This clone was detected only once. V is TRBV4-1 and J is TRBJ1-1; maybe TRBD1 (6 bases). CDR3 length equals 17 residues. V was trimmed by 4 bases and J by 0 bases, leaving 18 bases between them. Germline V CDR1 and CDR2: MGHRA, YSYEKL. The CDR3 bases are TGCGCCAGCAGCCCCCGCCCGAAACAGGGTCTGAACACTGAAGCTTTCTTT. Translation: CASSPRPKQGLNTEAFF.

This clone was found once. CDR3 region: CASSASLRDRDGEQYF. As DNA, the CDR3 is TGCGCCAGCAGCGCCTCCCTCCGGGACAGGGACGGAGAGCAGTACTTC. The chain links TRBV5-1 to TRBJ2-7, with TRBD1 matching over 9 bases. Germline V lookup: CDR1 SGHRS, CDR2 YFSETQ. There are 16 residues in the CDR3. The V and J ends lost 4 bases and 7 bases, in that order; junction bases with no gene match: 15.

For this clone: The sample has other DNA sequences that encode this CDR3 too. The chain couples TRBV2 to TRBJ1-1, with unresolved D. Germline values: CDR1 SNHLY, CDR2 FYNNEI. CDR3 length equals 13 residues. Trimming shortened V by 4 bases and J by 1 base, and 7 bases separated the two germline ends. Written as DNA, the CDR3 is TGTGCCAGCAGTGTAGGAGAGAACACTGAAGCTTTCTTT. It specifies CASSVGENTEAFF.